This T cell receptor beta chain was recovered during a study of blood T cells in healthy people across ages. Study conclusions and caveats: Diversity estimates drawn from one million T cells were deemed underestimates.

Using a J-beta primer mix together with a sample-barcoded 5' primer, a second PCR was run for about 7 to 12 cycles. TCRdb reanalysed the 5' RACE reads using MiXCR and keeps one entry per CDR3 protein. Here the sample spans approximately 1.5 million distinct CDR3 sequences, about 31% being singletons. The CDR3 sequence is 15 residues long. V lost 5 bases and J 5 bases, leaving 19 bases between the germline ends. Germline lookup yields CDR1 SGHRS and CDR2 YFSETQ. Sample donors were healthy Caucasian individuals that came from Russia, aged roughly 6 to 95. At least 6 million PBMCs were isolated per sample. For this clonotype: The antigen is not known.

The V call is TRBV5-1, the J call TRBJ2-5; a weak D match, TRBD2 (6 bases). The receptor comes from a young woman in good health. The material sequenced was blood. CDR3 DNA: TGCGCCAGCAGGACCACCGGGACCCGGGGGGAGACCCAGTACTTC. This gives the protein CASRTTGTRGETQYF.